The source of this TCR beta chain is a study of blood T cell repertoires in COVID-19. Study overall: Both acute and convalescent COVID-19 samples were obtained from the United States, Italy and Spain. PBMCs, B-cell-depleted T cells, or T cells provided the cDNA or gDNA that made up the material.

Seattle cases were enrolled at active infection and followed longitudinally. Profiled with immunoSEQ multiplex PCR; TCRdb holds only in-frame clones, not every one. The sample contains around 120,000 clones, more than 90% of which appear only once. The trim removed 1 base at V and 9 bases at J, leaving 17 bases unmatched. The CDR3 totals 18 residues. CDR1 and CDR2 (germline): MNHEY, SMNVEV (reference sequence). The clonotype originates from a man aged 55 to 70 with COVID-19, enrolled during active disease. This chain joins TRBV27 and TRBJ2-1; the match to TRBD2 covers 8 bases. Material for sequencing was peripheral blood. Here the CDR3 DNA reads TGTGCCAGCAGTTTATTATTTAAAAAGACCGGGACTAGGGCTGAGCAGTTCTTC. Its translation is CASSLLFKKTGTRAEQFF.